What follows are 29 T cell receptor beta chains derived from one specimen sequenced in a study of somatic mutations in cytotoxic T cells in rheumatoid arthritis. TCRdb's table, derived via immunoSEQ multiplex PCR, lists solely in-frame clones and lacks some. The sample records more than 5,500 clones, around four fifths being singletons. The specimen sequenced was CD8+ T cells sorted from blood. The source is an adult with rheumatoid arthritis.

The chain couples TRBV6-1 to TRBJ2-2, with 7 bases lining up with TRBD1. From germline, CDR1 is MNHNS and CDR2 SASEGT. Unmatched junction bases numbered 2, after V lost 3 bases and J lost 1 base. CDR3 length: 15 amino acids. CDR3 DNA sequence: TGTGCCAGCAGTGATGGGACAGTGAACACCGGGGAGCTGTTTTTT. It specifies CASSDGTVNTGELFF.

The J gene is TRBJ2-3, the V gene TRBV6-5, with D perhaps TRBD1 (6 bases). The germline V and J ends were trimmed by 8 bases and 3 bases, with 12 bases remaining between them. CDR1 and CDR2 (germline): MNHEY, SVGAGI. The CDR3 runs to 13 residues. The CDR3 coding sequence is TGTGCCAGCCGTACGACAGGTACAGATACGCAGTATTTT. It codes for CASRTTGTDTQYF.

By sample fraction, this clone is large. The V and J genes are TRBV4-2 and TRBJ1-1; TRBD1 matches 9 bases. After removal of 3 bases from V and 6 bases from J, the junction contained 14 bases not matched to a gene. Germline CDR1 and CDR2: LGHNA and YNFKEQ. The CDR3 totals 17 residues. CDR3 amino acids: CASSHFTGTGSSPEAFF. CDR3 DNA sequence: TGTGCCAGCAGCCATTTCACCGGGACAGGGTCGTCCCCTGAAGCTTTCTTT.

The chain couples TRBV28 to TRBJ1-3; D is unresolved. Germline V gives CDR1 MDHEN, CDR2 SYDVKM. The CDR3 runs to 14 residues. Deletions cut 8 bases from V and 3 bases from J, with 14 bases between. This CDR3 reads CASGEYTDGNTIYF. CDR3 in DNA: TGTGCCAGCGGTGAATATACAGATGGAAACACCATATATTTT.

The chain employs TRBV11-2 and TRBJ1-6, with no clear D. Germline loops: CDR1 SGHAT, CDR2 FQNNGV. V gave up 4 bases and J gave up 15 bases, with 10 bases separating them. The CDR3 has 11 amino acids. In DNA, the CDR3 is TGTGCCAGCAGCTCTTTATGGGTCCTCCACTTT. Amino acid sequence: CASSSLWVLHF.

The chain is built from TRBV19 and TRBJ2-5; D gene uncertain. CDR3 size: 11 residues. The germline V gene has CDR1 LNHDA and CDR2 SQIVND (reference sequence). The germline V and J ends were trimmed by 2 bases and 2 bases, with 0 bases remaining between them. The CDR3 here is CASSIQETQYF. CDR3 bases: TGTGCCAGTAGTATACAAGAGACCCAGTACTTC. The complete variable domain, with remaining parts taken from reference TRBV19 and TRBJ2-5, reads DGGITQSPKYLFRKEGQNVTLSCEQNLNHDAMYWYRQDPGQGLRLIYYSQIVNDFQKGDIAEGYSVSREKKESFPLTVTSAQKNPTAFYLCASSIQETQYFGPGTRLLVL.

CDR3 region: CATSRAQRNEKLFF. DNA for the CDR3: TGTGCCACCAGCAGAGCACAGAGAAATGAAAAACTGTTTTTT. This chain connects TRBV15 to TRBJ1-4; D is uncertain. Germline V gene sequence: CDR1 LNHNV, CDR2 YYDKDF (reference sequence). The ends were cut back, 1 base at V and 5 bases at J, with 8 bases in the middle. CDR3 length: 14 residues.

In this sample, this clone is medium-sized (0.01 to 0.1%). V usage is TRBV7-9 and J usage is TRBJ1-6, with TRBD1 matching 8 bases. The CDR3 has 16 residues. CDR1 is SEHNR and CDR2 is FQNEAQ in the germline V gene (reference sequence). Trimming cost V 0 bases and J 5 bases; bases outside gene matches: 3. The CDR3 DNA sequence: TGTGCCAGCAGCTTAGCGGAGACAGGGGATAATTCACCCCTCCACTTT. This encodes CASSLAETGDNSPLHF.

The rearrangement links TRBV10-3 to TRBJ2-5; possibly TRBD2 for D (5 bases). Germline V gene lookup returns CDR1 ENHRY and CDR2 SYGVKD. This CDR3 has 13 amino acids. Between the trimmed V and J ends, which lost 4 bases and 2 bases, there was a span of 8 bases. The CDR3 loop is CAISAREQETQYF. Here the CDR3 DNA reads TGTGCCATCAGTGCTCGGGAACAAGAGACCCAGTACTTC.

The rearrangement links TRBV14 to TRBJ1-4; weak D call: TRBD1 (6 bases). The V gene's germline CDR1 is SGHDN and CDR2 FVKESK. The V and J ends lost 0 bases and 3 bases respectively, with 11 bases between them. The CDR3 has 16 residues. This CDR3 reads CASSQEWTAANEKLFF. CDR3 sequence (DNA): TGTGCCAGCAGCCAAGAGTGGACAGCCGCTAATGAAAAACTGTTTTTT. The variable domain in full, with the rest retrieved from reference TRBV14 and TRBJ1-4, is EAGVTQFPSHSVIEKGQTVTLRCDPISGHDNLYWYRRVMGKEIKFLLHFVKESKQDESGMPNNRFLAERTGGTYSTLKVQPAELEDSGVYFCASSQEWTAANEKLFFGSGTQLSVL.

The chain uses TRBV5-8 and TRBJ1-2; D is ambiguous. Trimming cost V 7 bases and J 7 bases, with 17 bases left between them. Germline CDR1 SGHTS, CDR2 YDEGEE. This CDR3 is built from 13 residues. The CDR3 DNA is TGTGCCAGCGACACCGCGGGGTTTCCTGGCTACACCTTC. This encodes CASDTAGFPGYTF.

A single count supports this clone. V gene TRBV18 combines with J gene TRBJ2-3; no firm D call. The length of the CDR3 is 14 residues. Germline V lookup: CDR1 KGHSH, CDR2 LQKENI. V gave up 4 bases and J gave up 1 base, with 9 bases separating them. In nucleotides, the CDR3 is TGTGCCAGCTCACTACCAACGGGCACAGATACGCAGTATTTT. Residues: CASSLPTGTDTQYF.

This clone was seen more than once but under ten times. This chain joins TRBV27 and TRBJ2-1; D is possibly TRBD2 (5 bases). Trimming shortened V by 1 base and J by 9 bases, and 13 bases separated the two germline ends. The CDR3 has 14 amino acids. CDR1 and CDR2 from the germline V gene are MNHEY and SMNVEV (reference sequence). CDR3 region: CASSLYHGKSEQFF. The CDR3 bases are TGTGCCAGCAGTTTATATCACGGGAAGAGTGAGCAGTTCTTC.

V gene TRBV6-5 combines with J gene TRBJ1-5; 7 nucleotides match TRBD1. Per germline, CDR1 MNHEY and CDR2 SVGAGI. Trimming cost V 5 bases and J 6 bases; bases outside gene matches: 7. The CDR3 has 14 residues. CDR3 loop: CASSVQGRSQPQHF. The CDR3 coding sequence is TGTGCCAGCAGTGTACAGGGGAGAAGTCAGCCCCAGCATTTT.

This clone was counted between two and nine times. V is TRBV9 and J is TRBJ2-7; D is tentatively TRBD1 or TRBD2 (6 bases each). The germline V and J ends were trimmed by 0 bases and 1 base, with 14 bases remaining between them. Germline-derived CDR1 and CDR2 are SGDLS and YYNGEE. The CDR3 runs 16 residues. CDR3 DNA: TGTGCCAGCAGCGTAGGGGGGGCCCAAGCTTCCTACGAGCAGTACTTC. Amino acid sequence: CASSVGGAQASYEQYF.

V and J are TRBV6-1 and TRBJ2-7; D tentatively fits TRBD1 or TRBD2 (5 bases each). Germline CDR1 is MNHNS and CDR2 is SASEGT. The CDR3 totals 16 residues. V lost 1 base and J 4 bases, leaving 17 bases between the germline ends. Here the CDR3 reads CASSEDIGTASYEQYV. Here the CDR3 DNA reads TGTGCCAGCAGTGAAGATATTGGGACGGCCTCGTACGAGCAGTACGTC.

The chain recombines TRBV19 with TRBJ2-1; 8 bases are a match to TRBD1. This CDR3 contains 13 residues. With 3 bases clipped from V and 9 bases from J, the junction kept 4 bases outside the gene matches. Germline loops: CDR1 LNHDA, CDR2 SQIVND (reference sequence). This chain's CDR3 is CASSIARGLEQFF. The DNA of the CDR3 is TGTGCCAGTAGTATCGCCAGGGGGCTTGAGCAGTTCTTC.

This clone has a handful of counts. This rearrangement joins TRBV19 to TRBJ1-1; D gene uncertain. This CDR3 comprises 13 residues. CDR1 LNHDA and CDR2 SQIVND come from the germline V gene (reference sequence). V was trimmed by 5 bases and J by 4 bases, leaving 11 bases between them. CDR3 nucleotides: TGTGCCAGTAGTTTCGGGTTGGGCACTGAAGCTTTCTTT. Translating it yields CASSFGLGTEAFF.

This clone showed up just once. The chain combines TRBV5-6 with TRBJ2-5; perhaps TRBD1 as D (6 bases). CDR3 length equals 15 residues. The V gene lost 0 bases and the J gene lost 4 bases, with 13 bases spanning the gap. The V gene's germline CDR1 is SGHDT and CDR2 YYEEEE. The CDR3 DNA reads TGTGCCAGCAGCTTGGCCGGGCAGGGGCTAGAGACCCAGTACTTC. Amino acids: CASSLAGQGLETQYF.

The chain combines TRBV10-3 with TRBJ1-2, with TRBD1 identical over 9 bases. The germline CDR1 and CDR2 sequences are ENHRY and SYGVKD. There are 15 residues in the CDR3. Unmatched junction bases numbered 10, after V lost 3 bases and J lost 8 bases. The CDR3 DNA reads TGTGCCATCAGTGATCGGGACAGGGACCGGGGAGGCTACACCTTC. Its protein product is CAISDRDRDRGGYTF.

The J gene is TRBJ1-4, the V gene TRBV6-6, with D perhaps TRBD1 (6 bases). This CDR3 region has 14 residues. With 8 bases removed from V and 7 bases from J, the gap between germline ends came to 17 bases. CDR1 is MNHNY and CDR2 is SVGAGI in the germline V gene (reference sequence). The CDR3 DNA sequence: TGTGCCAGCTGCAAACGGGGGCTTGGTGAAAAACTGTTTTTT. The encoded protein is CASCKRGLGEKLFF.

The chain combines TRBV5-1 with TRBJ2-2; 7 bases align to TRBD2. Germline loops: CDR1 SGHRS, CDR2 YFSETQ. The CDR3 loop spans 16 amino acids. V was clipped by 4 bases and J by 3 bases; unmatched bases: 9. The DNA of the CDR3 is TGCGCCAGCAGCACACCATCGGGGGGAGACACCGGGGAGCTGTTTTTT. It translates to CASSTPSGGDTGELFF.

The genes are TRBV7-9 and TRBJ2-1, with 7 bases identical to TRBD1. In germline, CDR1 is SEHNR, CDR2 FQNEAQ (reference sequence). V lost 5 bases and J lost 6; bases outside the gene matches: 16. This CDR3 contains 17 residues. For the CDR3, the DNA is TGTGCCAGCAGCCCCCTTGTCCGGGACAGCACTTTCAATGAGCAGTTCTTC. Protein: CASSPLVRDSTFNEQFF.

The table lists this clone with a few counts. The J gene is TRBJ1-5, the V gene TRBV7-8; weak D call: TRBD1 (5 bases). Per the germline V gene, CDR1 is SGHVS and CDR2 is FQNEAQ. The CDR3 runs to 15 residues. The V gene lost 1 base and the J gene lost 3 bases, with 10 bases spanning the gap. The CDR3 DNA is TGTGCCAGCAGCTTAGACAGGAGATTCAATCAGCCCCAGCATTTT. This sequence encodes CASSLDRRFNQPQHF. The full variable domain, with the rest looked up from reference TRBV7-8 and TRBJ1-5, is GAGVSQSPRYKVAKRGQDVALRCDPISGHVSLFWYQQALGQGPEFLTYFQNEAQLDKSGLPSDRFFAERPEGSVSTLKIQRTQQEDSAVYLCASSLDRRFNQPQHFGDGTRLSIL.

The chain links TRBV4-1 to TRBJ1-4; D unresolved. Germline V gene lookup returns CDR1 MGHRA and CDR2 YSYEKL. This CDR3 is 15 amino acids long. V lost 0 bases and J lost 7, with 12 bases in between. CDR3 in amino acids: CASSQDKAPGEKLFF. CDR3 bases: TGCGCCAGCAGCCAAGATAAGGCTCCGGGTGAAAAACTGTTTTTT.

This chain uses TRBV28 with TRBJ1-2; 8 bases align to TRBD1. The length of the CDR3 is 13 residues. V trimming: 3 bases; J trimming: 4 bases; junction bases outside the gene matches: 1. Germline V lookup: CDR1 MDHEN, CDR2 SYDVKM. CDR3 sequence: CASSFGTGYGYTF. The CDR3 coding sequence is TGTGCCAGCAGTTTCGGGACAGGCTATGGCTACACCTTC.

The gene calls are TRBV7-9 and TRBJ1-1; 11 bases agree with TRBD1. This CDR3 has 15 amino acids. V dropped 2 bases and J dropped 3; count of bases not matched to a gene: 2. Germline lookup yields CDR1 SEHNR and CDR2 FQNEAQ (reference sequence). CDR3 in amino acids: CASSLWTGGDTEAFF. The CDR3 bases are TGTGCCAGCAGCTTATGGACAGGGGGCGACACTGAAGCTTTCTTT.

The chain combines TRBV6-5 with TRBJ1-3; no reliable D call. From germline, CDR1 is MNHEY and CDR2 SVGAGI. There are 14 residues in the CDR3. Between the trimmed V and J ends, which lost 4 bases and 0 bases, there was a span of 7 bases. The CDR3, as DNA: TGTGCCAGCAGTTGGGCAGGCTCTGGAAACACCATATATTTT. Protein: CASSWAGSGNTIYF.

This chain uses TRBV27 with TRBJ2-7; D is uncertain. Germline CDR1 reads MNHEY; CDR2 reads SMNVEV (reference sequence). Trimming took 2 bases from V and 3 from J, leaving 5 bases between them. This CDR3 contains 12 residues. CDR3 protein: CASSLKNYEQYF. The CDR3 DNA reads TGTGCCAGCAGTTTAAAAAACTACGAGCAGTACTTC.